These 30 T cell receptor beta chains were all obtained from the same sample, sequenced in a study of blood T cell repertoires in COVID-19. The table came from immunoSEQ multiplex PCR; TCRdb's copy has only in-frame clones and leaves some out. The sample contains some 280,000 clones, 89% of which appear only once. Sequenced material: peripheral blood. All receptors derive from a woman in her thirties or forties who had recovered from COVID-19.

This clone was detected a few times. This chain connects TRBV19 to TRBJ2-1; 8 bases align to TRBD2. The CDR3 runs to 15 residues. Germline CDR1 LNHDA, CDR2 SQIVND (reference sequence). The junction had 4 bases not matched to a gene; V was cut back by 2 bases and J by 4 bases. CDR3 coding DNA: TGTGCCAGTAGTATATCCGGGAGGGCATACAATGAGCAGTTCTTC. Residues: CASSISGRAYNEQFF. Variable domain in full (rest from reference TRBV19 and TRBJ2-1): DGGITQSPKYLFRKEGQNVTLSCEQNLNHDAMYWYRQDPGQGLRLIYYSQIVNDFQKGDIAEGYSVSREKKESFPLTVTSAQKNPTAFYLCASSISGRAYNEQFFGPGTRLTVL.

This clone is a singleton in its sample. This sequence joins TRBV19 and TRBJ2-2, with D maybe TRBD1 (6 bases). The CDR3 contains 15 residues. Per germline, CDR1 LNHDA and CDR2 SQIVND (reference sequence). With 5 bases removed from V and 5 bases from J, the gap between germline ends came to 15 bases. CDR3 nucleotide sequence: TGTGCCAGTAGTCCGGGGACACCCGGAACCGGGGAGCTGTTTTTT. Amino acid sequence: CASSPGTPGTGELFF.

The CDR3 DNA is TGTGCCAGCAGTTACCCATATAGCGGGAGGGGCATATACGAGCAGTACTTC. Translating it yields CASSYPYSGRGIYEQYF. The gene calls are TRBV6-2 or TRBV6-3 and TRBJ2-7; TRBD2 aligns across 11 bases. With 2 bases clipped from V and 4 bases from J, the junction kept 10 bases outside the gene matches. This CDR3 has 17 amino acids. Germline V gives CDR1 MNHEY, CDR2 SVGEGT.

V and J are TRBV11-2 and TRBJ2-7; D remains unclear. Germline V gives CDR1 SGHAT, CDR2 FQNNGV. The length of the CDR3 is 15 residues. V dropped 5 bases and J dropped 2 bases, with 16 bases sitting between them. CDR3 loop: CASSTDGFSAYEQYF. The CDR3 coding sequence is TGTGCCAGCAGCACCGACGGGTTCTCCGCCTACGAGCAGTACTTC.

This clone was seen only once. J is TRBJ2-7 and V is TRBV10-3, with 8 bases that match TRBD2. The germline V gene encodes CDR1 ENHRY and CDR2 SYGVKD. This CDR3 comprises 13 residues. The V segment lost 11 bases and the J segment 5 bases; nucleotides outside the gene matches: 11. The CDR3 loop is CASRGAGENEQYF. Written as DNA, the CDR3 is TGTGCCTCCCGGGGAGCGGGAGAAAACGAGCAGTACTTC.

This clone showed up just once. V gene TRBV6-1 combines with J gene TRBJ1-5; D is uncertain. The CDR3 totals 18 residues. The V and J ends lost 0 bases and 0 bases respectively, with 15 bases between them. CDR1 MNHNS and CDR2 SASEGT come from the germline V gene. CDR3 sequence (DNA): TGTGCCAGCAGTGAAGCGCTTCGGGGTGGGGATAGCAATCAGCCCCAGCATTTT. Amino acid sequence: CASSEALRGGDSNQPQHF.

The V gene is TRBV7-2, the J gene TRBJ2-7, with D perhaps matching TRBD2 (7 bases). The CDR3 has 13 residues. CDR1 is SGHTA and CDR2 is FQGNSA in the germline V gene. Trimming left V 2 bases short and J 7 bases short, with 12 bases between. CDR3 in DNA: TGTGCCAGCAGCTTAAAGGGGGGGTCGGAGCAGTACTTC. Translated: CASSLKGGSEQYF.

This clone came up a few times. This chain connects TRBV3-1 (or the pseudogene TRBV3-2) to TRBJ1-5; TRBD1 matches at 8 bases. CDR3 length: 15 residues. CDR1 and CDR2 (germline): LGHDT, YNNKEL (reference sequence). V shed 3 bases, J shed 2 bases, and the junction held 3 bases outside the gene matches. Here the CDR3 reads CASSQETGGNQPQHF. The CDR3 bases are TGTGCCAGCAGCCAGGAGACAGGGGGCAATCAGCCCCAGCATTTT.

This chain joins TRBV5-1 and TRBJ2-3; the match to TRBD1 covers 7 bases. The ends lost 0 bases at V and 4 bases at J; junction bases unmatched: 2. Per the germline V gene, CDR1 is SGHRS and CDR2 is YFSETQ. This CDR3 region has 14 residues. The CDR3: CASSLGGQADTQYF. The CDR3 DNA reads TGCGCCAGCAGCTTGGGCGGACAGGCAGATACGCAGTATTTT.

This sequence joins TRBV30 and TRBJ1-2; D might be TRBD1 (6 bases). The V gene's germline CDR1 is GTSNPN and CDR2 SVGIG (reference sequence). The CDR3 is made up of 13 amino acids. Trimming took 4 bases from V and 3 from J, leaving 12 bases between them. The CDR3 here is CAWTAGVHYGYTF. The CDR3 DNA reads TGTGCCTGGACTGCAGGGGTCCACTATGGCTACACCTTC.

This chain connects TRBV2 to TRBJ2-5, with TRBD2 matching over 11 bases. The CDR3 sequence is 17 residues long. Looked up from germline, CDR1 is SNHLY and CDR2 is FYNNEI. The junction had 13 bases not matched to a gene; V was cut back by 5 bases and J by 5 bases. The CDR3 DNA reads as TGTGCCAGCAGTAACTTAGCGGGAGGGCCGACTAAGGAGACCCAGTACTTC. Translated: CASSNLAGGPTKETQYF.

The J gene is TRBJ2-7, the V gene TRBV5-1; 8 positions agree with TRBD2. Germline CDR1 SGHRS, CDR2 YFSETQ. The CDR3 is 15 amino acids. V was pared by 3 bases and J by 3 bases, with 8 bases of the junction left unmatched. The CDR3 sequence: CASSWATSGGYEQYF. CDR3 DNA: TGCGCCAGCAGCTGGGCTACTAGCGGTGGCTACGAGCAGTACTTC. The complete variable domain, with remaining parts taken from reference TRBV5-1 and TRBJ2-7, reads KAGVTQTPRYLIKTRGQQVTLSCSPISGHRSVSWYQQTPGQGLQFLFEYFSETQRNKGNFPGRFSGRQFSNSRSEMNVSTLELGDSALYLCASSWATSGGYEQYFGPGTRLTVT.

The genes are TRBV28 and TRBJ2-1; D possibly corresponds to TRBD1 (5 bases). CDR1 and CDR2 from the germline V gene are MDHEN and SYDVKM. The CDR3 is 13 amino acids. V dropped 5 bases and J dropped 5 bases, with 10 bases sitting between them. The CDR3 protein is CASSPDSDNEQFF. For the CDR3, the DNA is TGTGCCAGCAGTCCAGACAGTGACAATGAGCAGTTCTTC.

The chain has TRBV4-1 and TRBJ1-1; the D gene is possibly TRBD1 (6 bases). The germline V and J ends were trimmed by 1 base and 1 base, with 10 bases remaining between them. This CDR3 has 15 residues. Germline V gene sequence: CDR1 MGHRA, CDR2 YSYEKL. CDR3 nucleotides: TGCGCCAGCAGCCAAGGTTGGGGACAGAACACTGAAGCTTTCTTT. As protein: CASSQGWGQNTEAFF.

The genes are TRBV19 and TRBJ1-2; D remains ambiguous. The CDR3 length is 13 residues. Germline-derived CDR1 and CDR2 are LNHDA and SQIVND (reference sequence). Trimming left V 5 bases short and J 0 bases short, with 7 bases between. CDR3 nucleotide sequence: TGTGCCAGTAGTCCCCAGACTAACTATGGCTACACCTTC. Protein sequence: CASSPQTNYGYTF.

This clone was observed a few times. The V call is TRBV6-5, the J call TRBJ2-7; 7 positions match TRBD1. CDR1 MNHEY and CDR2 SVGAGI come from the germline V gene. Trimming took 5 bases from V and 4 from J; bases not matched to a gene: 11. The CDR3 is 15 residues long. The chain's CDR3 is CASSPRPGTEYEQYF. The CDR3 nucleotides read TGTGCCAGCAGTCCACGGCCCGGGACAGAATACGAGCAGTACTTC.

This chain links TRBV9 with TRBJ2-3, with 8 bases fitting TRBD1. The germline V gene has CDR1 SGDLS and CDR2 YYNGEE. The CDR3 loop spans 13 amino acids. The junction had 3 bases not matched to a gene; V was cut back by 4 bases and J by 5 bases. The CDR3 region has the DNA TGTGCCAGCAGCCTTGACAGGGGAGATACGCAGTATTTT. Its protein is CASSLDRGDTQYF. Complete variable domain (other parts from reference TRBV9 and TRBJ2-3): DSGVTQTPKHLITATGQRVTLRCSPRSGDLSVYWYQQSLDQGLQFLIQYYNGEERAKGNILERFSAQQFPDLHSELNLSSLELGDSALYFCASSLDRGDTQYFGPGTRLTVL.

The chain links TRBV27 to TRBJ2-1; 14 bases fit TRBD2. The CDR3 is 15 residues long. CDR1 is MNHEY and CDR2 is SMNVEV in the germline V gene (reference sequence). The V gene end was trimmed by 6 bases and the J gene end by 10 bases; junction bases not matched to a gene: 8. CDR3 bases: TGTGCCAGCAGCCGAGGGACTAGCGGGAGCAGAGAGCAGTTCTTC. Protein sequence: CASSRGTSGSREQFF.

The chain uses TRBV27 and TRBJ2-1; 8 nucleotides match TRBD2. Germline V gene data show CDR1 as MNHEY and CDR2 as SMNVEV (reference sequence). The CDR3 has 16 amino acids. Trimming removed 5 bases from V and 7 bases from J; junction bases left unmatched: 13. CDR3 nucleotides: TGTGCCAGCAGTACGCGAGCGGGAGAGCATTTAAATGAGCAGTTCTTC. Encoded protein: CASSTRAGEHLNEQFF.

The chain uses TRBV10-3 and TRBJ1-5; no clear D gene. Trimming shortened V by 0 bases and J by 4 bases, and 10 bases separated the two germline ends. Germline-derived CDR1 and CDR2 are ENHRY and SYGVKD. CDR3 length equals 15 residues. CDR3 region: CAISESGRRNQPQHF. CDR3 coding DNA: TGTGCCATCAGTGAGTCTGGCAGGAGGAATCAGCCCCAGCATTTT.

J is TRBJ1-3 and V is TRBV27; a weak D match, TRBD1 (5 bases). Germline-derived CDR1 and CDR2 are MNHEY and SMNVEV (reference sequence). V was clipped by 6 bases and J by 0 bases, with 9 bases between them. This CDR3 region has 14 residues. This chain's CDR3 is CASSGGTSGNTIYF. DNA for the CDR3: TGTGCCAGCAGCGGAGGGACCTCTGGAAACACCATATATTTT.

CDR3 DNA sequence: TGTGCCAGCCTAGGGACAGGGGGCGACGCTAACTATGGCTACACCTTC. It translates to CASLGTGGDANYGYTF. The J gene is TRBJ1-2, the V gene TRBV6-6; 12 bases are a match to TRBD1. The CDR3 length is 16 residues. CDR1 is MNHNY and CDR2 is SVGAGI in the germline V gene (reference sequence). V gave up 8 bases and J gave up 0 bases; unmatched junction bases: 7.

This chain connects TRBV6-5 to TRBJ2-1, with 7 nucleotides matching TRBD1. Germline loops: CDR1 MNHEY, CDR2 SVGAGI. The CDR3 loop spans 15 amino acids. J was trimmed by 2 bases and V by 5 bases; bases with no gene match: 6. The CDR3: CASSPDRDPYNEQFF. The CDR3 nucleotides are TGTGCCAGCAGTCCCGACAGGGACCCCTACAATGAGCAGTTCTTC.

This clone was found once. The gene calls are TRBV7-2 and TRBJ1-1; D may be TRBD1 (5 bases). The germline V gene encodes CDR1 SGHTA and CDR2 FQGNSA. The CDR3 sequence is 14 residues long. V lost 3 bases and J lost 8, with 16 bases in between. CDR3 region: CASSFYGRDSEAFF. The CDR3 nucleotides read TGTGCCAGCAGCTTTTACGGACGCGACAGCGAAGCTTTCTTT. Complete variable domain (other parts from reference TRBV7-2 and TRBJ1-1): GAGVSQSPSNKVTEKGKDVELRCDPISGHTALYWYRQSLGQGLEFLIYFQGNSAPDKSGLPSDRFSAERTGGSVSTLTIQRTQQEDSAVYLCASSFYGRDSEAFFGQGTRLTVV.

The chain's CDR3 is CASEIGTATNYGYTF. DNA of the CDR3: TGTGCCAGCGAAATTGGGACAGCCACTAACTATGGCTACACCTTC. The rearrangement links TRBV2 to TRBJ1-2, with TRBD1 identical over 7 bases. The CDR3 is 15 amino acids. Germline V gene sequence: CDR1 SNHLY, CDR2 FYNNEI. Trimming cost V 8 bases and J 0 bases; bases outside gene matches: 9.

The J gene is TRBJ2-7, the V gene TRBV11-2; weak D call: TRBD1 (6 bases). Per the germline V gene, CDR1 is SGHAT and CDR2 is FQNNGV. This CDR3 region has 14 residues. The V end lost 6 bases, the J end lost 4 bases, and 16 bases lay between the germline ends. The CDR3 region is CASRSRDIQYEQYF. CDR3 bases: TGTGCCAGCAGATCCCGGGACATCCAGTACGAGCAGTACTTC.

This clone appeared many times. The chain combines TRBV7-9 with TRBJ2-3, with TRBD2 matching 8 bases. V shed 8 bases and J 0 bases; nucleotides not matched to a gene: 10. The CDR3 length is 16 residues. Germline V gene lookup returns CDR1 SEHNR and CDR2 FQNEAQ (reference sequence). CDR3 DNA sequence: TGTGCCAGCCACCCAACTAGCGGAGGGAGCACAGATACGCAGTATTTT. Amino acid sequence: CASHPTSGGSTDTQYF.

The chain is built from TRBV19 and TRBJ1-1; 11 positions agree with TRBD1. Trimming cost V 7 bases and J 6 bases; bases outside gene matches: 4. CDR1 is LNHDA, CDR2 SQIVND, per germline (reference sequence). The CDR3 loop spans 13 amino acids. The DNA of the CDR3 is TGTGCCAGTACCGGACAGGGGGCGGCTGAAGCTTTCTTT. Its translation: CASTGQGAAEAFF.

The rearrangement links TRBV5-1 to TRBJ2-7, with a possible D match to TRBD2 (6 bases). This CDR3 has 15 amino acids. V was shortened by 0 bases and J by 2 bases, with 12 bases between the two germline ends. The germline V gene encodes CDR1 SGHRS and CDR2 YFSETQ. CDR3 loop: CASSLEGGVTYEQYF. CDR3 DNA: TGCGCCAGCAGCTTGGAGGGAGGTGTGACCTACGAGCAGTACTTC.

The chain recombines TRBV7-8 with TRBJ2-1; TRBD2 matches at 9 bases. There are 16 residues in the CDR3. Germline V gene lookup returns CDR1 SGHVS and CDR2 FQNEAQ. The V and J ends lost 1 base and 8 bases, in that order; junction bases with no gene match: 9. For the CDR3, the DNA is TGTGCCAGCAGCTTAGTCGTAGCGGGAGTCGGGGATGAGCAGTTCTTC. Protein sequence: CASSLVVAGVGDEQFF.